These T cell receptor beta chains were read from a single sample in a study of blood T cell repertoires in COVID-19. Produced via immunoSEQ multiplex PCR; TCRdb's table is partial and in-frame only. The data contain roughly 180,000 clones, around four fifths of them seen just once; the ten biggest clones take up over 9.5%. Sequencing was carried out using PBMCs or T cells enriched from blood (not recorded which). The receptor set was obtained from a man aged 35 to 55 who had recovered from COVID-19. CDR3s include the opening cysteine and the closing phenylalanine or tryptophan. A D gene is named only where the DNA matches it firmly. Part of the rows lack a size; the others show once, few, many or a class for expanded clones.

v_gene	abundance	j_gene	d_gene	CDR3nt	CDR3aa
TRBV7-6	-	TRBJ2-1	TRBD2	TGTGCCAGCAGCCCCCTGACTAGCGGGAGTAGTAATGAGCAGTTCTTC	CASSPLTSGSSNEQFF
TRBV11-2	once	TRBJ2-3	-	TGTGCCAGCAGCCCCGTCGTAAATACGCAGTATTTT	CASSPVVNTQYF
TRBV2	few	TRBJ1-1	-	TGTGCCAGCAGTGTTTTGGATGGGCTGTCGCAGACGGCTTTCTTT	CASSVLDGLSQTAFF
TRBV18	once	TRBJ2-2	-	TGTGCCAGCTCACCATTCCGGGATTCGAACACCGGGGAGCTGTTTTTT	CASSPFRDSNTGELFF
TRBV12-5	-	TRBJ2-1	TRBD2	TGTGCATCAAAACTAGCGGGAGGGCCTGGGGAGCAGTTCTTC	CASKLAGGPGEQFF
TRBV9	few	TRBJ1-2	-	TGTGCCAGCAGCCGCGACAGAAGCTATGGCTACACCTTC	CASSRDRSYGYTF
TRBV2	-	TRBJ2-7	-	TGTGCCAGCAGTGAGAGGGGAGGTGGCGAGCAGTACTTC	CASSERGGGEQYF
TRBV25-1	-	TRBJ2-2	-	TGTGCCAGCAGACTACGGGACACCGGGGAGCTGTTTTTT	CASRLRDTGELFF
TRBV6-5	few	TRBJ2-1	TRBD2	TGTGCCCGACGACTAGCGGGACACAATGAGCAGTTCTTC	CARRLAGHNEQFF
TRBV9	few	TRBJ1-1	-	TGTGCCAGCAGCGCAGCCAAGGAGGTCGAGGAGTCGGCGAACACTGAAGCTTTCTTT	CASSAAKEVEESANTEAFF
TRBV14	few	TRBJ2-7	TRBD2	TGTGCCAGCAGCCATCCTAGCGGGAGTCTATACGAGCAGTACTTC	CASSHPSGSLYEQYF
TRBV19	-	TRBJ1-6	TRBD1	TGTGCCAGTAGTCGGAGATTGGACAGGACGGAAGGTTCACCCCTCCACTTT	CASSRRLDRTEGSPLHF
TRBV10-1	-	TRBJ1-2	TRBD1	TGCGCCAGCTCCCCGGGACAGGGGGATGGCTACACCTTC	CASSPGQGDGYTF
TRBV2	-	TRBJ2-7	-	TGTGCCAGCTTGACAGTGTACTACGAGCAGTACTTC	CASLTVYYEQYF
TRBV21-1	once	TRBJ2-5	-	TGTGCCAGCAGCAAACGACAGAAAGAGACCCAGTACTTC	CASSKRQKETQYF
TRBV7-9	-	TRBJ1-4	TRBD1	TGTGCCAGCAGCTATGGGACAGCCCTTAATGAAAAACTGTTTTTT	CASSYGTALNEKLFF
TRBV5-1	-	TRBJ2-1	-	TGCGCCAGCAGCTTCGACAGGAATCCCCTGTTTAAGCAGTTCTTC	CASSFDRNPLFKQFF
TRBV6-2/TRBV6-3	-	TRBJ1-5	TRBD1	TGTGCCAGCAGTCGACAGGGGGGGGATCAGCCCCAGCATTTT	CASSRQGGDQPQHF
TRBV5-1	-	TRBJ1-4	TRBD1	TGCGCCAGCACTCACGGGACAGAGAATGAAAAACTGTTTTTT	CASTHGTENEKLFF
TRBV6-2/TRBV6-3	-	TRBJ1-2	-	TGTGCCAGCAGCTCCCGGAGGATCTATGGCTACACCTTC	CASSSRRIYGYTF
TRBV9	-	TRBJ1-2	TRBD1	TGTGCCAGCAGCGTCGGGGACAGATTAAATTATTCACCCCTTGGTGGCTACACCTTC	CASSVGDRLNYSPLGGYTF
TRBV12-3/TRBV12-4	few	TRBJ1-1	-	TGTGCCAGCAGTCGCAGGGAGGGCACTGAAGCTTTCTTT	CASSRREGTEAFF
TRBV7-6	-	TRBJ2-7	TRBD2	TGTGCCAGCAGCCTACGACCGGCCAGGGAGGGAGACGAGCAGTACTTC	CASSLRPAREGDEQYF
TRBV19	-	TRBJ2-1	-	TGTGCCAGTAGTAGCTTAGCGGTTTCCTACAATGAGCAGTTCTTC	CASSSLAVSYNEQFF
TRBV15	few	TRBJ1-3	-	TGTGCCACCACCGCAGGCCTCTCTGGAAACACCATATATTTT	CATTAGLSGNTIYF
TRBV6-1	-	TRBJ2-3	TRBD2	TGTGCCAGCAGTGACCCGAGCGGGAGTGCGACAGATACGCAGTATTTT	CASSDPSGSATDTQYF
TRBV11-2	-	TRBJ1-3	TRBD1	TGTGCCAGCAGCCCTCGACAGGGGACGGGAAACACCATATATTTT	CASSPRQGTGNTIYF
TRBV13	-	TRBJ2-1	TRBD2	TGTGCCAGCAGCCTTAGCGGGAGGGAATACAATGAGCAGTTCTTC	CASSLSGREYNEQFF
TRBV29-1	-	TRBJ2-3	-	TGCAGCGTTGTCGGGATTACCCGCACAGATACGCAGTATTTT	CSVVGITRTDTQYF
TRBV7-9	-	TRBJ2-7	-	TGTGCCAGCAGCTATGGGAGCCACGACTACGAGCAGTACTTC	CASSYGSHDYEQYF
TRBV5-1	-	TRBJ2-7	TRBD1	TGCGCCAGCAGCAAGGGACAGGGGGTTTATGTTGGCGTGACCTACGAGCAGTACTTC	CASSKGQGVYVGVTYEQYF
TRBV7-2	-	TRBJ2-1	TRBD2	TGTGCCAGCAGCTTAGGGGCGGGAGGGAATGTTGAGCAGTTCTTC	CASSLGAGGNVEQFF
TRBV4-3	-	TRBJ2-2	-	TGCGCCAGCAGCCAAGATCTTCGGGGGATCCCCGGGGAGCTGTTTTTT	CASSQDLRGIPGELFF